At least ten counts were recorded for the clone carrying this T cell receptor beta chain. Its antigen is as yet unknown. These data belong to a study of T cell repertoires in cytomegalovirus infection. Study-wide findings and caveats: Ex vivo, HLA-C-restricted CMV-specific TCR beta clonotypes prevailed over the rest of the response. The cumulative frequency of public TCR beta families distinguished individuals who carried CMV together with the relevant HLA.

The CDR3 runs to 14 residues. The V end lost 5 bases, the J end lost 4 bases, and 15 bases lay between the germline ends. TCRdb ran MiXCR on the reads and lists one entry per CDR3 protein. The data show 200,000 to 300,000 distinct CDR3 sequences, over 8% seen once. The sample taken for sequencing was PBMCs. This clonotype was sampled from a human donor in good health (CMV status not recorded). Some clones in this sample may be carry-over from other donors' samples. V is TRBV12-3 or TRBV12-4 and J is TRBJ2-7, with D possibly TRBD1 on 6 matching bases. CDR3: CASSRPTGMYEQYF. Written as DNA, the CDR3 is TGTGCCAGCAGTCGCCCTACAGGGATGTACGAGCAGTACTTC.